A selection of T cell receptor beta chains follows, all from one sample in a study of CD8+CD57+ T cells in acquired aplastic anemia. TCRdb re-called the reads with MiXCR, one entry per CDR3 protein. The sample carries 200,000 or so distinct CDR3 sequences, around 65% recorded once. Sequencing was carried out using sorted CD4+, CD8+, or CD8+CD57+ T cells (not recorded which) from PBMCs. Source of these receptors: a human donor with severe aplastic anemia or a healthy control (not recorded which). Each CDR3 is given with its conserved first and last residue. A D gene is named only where the DNA matches it firmly. Size is stated for part of the rows, as once, few or many counts, or as a class when the clone is expanded.

v_call,clone_size,j_call,d_call,cdr3_aa,cdr3_nt
TRBV5-1,NA,TRBJ2-1,TRBD2,CASSRSSGRLAFNEQFF,TGCGCCAGCAGCCGTTCTAGCGGGAGGTTAGCCTTCAATGAGCAGTTCTTC
TRBV20-1,NA,TRBJ1-2,NA,CSASSQDRSFFYGYTF,TGCAGTGCCAGCAGCCAAGATAGGAGCTTCTTCTATGGCTACACCTTC
TRBV20-1,NA,TRBJ2-1,TRBD2,CSAITSGGDNEQFF,TGCAGTGCCATAACTAGCGGGGGGGACAATGAGCAGTTCTTC
TRBV24-1,once,TRBJ2-5,NA,CATSDGTTTRETQYF,TGTGCCACCAGTGATGGGACCACAACGAGGGAGACCCAGTACTTC
TRBV7-2,NA,TRBJ2-7,NA,CASSLGSGTYEQYF,TGTGCCAGCAGCTTAGGATCGGGGACCTACGAGCAGTACTTC
TRBV7-2,NA,TRBJ1-2,NA,CASSTSGGYTF,TGTGCCAGCAGCACGAGCGGTGGCTACACCTTC
TRBV6-2/TRBV6-3,many,TRBJ2-5,TRBD1,CASSSGQGTETQYF,TGTGCCAGCAGCTCCGGACAGGGGACAGAGACCCAGTACTTC
TRBV24-1,few,TRBJ2-1,NA,CATSVAGASEQFF,TGTGCCACCAGTGTAGCAGGGGCGAGTGAGCAGTTCTTC
TRBV2,once,TRBJ1-4,NA,CASRGARGEKLFF,TGTGCCAGCAGGGGGGCGCGCGGTGAAAAACTGTTTTTT
TRBV20-1,NA,TRBJ2-7,NA,CSARGPRQQLYEQYF,TGCAGTGCTAGAGGTCCTAGGCAGCAGCTCTACGAGCAGTACTTC
TRBV13,many,TRBJ1-1,TRBD1,CASSYSGQGESEAFF,TGTGCCAGCAGCTACTCAGGACAGGGGGAGAGTGAAGCTTTCTTT
TRBV19,NA,TRBJ2-7,NA,CASSMVGRSYEQYF,TGTGCCAGTAGTATGGTGGGGAGATCCTACGAGCAGTACTTC
TRBV7-9,many,TRBJ2-5,NA,CASTYQETQYF,TGTGCCAGCACCTATCAAGAGACCCAGTACTTC
TRBV9,NA,TRBJ1-6,NA,CASSVEDLNSPLHF,TGTGCCAGCAGCGTAGAGGACTTAAATTCACCCCTCCACTTT
TRBV14,NA,TRBJ1-5,NA,CASSHGQRGQPQHF,TGTGCCAGCAGCCACGGACAGCGGGGTCAGCCCCAGCATTTT
TRBV10-3,NA,TRBJ1-1,NA,CAISPGQALNTEAFF,TGTGCCATCAGTCCTGGGCAGGCGCTGAACACTGAAGCTTTCTTT
TRBV2,NA,TRBJ2-5,NA,CASRPMGGGTQYF,TGTGCCAGCAGGCCGATGGGGGGAGGGACCCAGTACTTC
TRBV28,few,TRBJ2-3,TRBD2,CASSSPSTSGGPDTQYF,TGTGCCAGCAGTTCCCCCTCGACTAGCGGGGGTCCGGATACGCAGTATTTT
TRBV2,NA,TRBJ2-5,TRBD1,CASSVWTGGETQYF,TGTGCCAGCAGTGTATGGACAGGGGGAGAGACCCAGTACTTC
TRBV7-8,few,TRBJ2-7,TRBD2,CASTWGGNPSYEQYF,TGTGCCAGCACCTGGGGGGGTAATCCGTCCTACGAGCAGTACTTC
TRBV20-1,NA,TRBJ1-1,NA,CSARAQNPPEAFF,TGCAGTGCTCGTGCCCAAAACCCCCCTGAAGCTTTCTTT
TRBV12-3/TRBV12-4,NA,TRBJ2-5,NA,CASRISLGPQETQYF,TGTGCCAGCAGAATCTCACTCGGACCTCAAGAGACCCAGTACTTC
TRBV7-9,NA,TRBJ2-1,TRBD1,CASSLRQGFGNEQFF,TGTGCCAGCAGCCTCCGACAGGGTTTTGGTAATGAGCAGTTCTTC
TRBV29-1,NA,TRBJ2-1,TRBD2,CSVLLTSGGVDEQFF,TGCAGCGTTTTATTGACTAGCGGGGGGGTCGACGAGCAGTTCTTC
TRBV10-2,NA,TRBJ1-1,NA,CASSEGGFGTEAFF,TGCGCCAGCAGTGAAGGGGGGTTCGGCACTGAAGCTTTCTTT
TRBV6-5,many,TRBJ1-5,NA,CASSYLGEEGQPQHF,TGTGCCAGCAGTTACCTAGGGGAGGAAGGCCAGCCCCAGCATTTT
TRBV7-9,few,TRBJ1-1,NA,CASSRWGLTNTEAFF,TGTGCCAGCAGCCGTTGGGGGTTAACGAACACTGAAGCTTTCTTT
TRBV7-2,NA,TRBJ1-3,NA,CASSLDRAGGNTIYF,TGTGCCAGCAGCTTAGATCGGGCAGGGGGAAACACCATATATTTT
TRBV14,NA,TRBJ2-5,NA,CASSQGPSSFETQYF,TGTGCCAGCAGCCAAGGACCCAGCAGTTTCGAGACCCAGTACTTC
TRBV4-2,many,TRBJ2-5,TRBD2,CASSQDGTSGGAETQYF,TGTGCCAGCAGCCAAGATGGGACTAGCGGGGGGGCTGAGACCCAGTACTTC
TRBV7-2,many,TRBJ2-3,TRBD2,CASRTSGGASSSGTDTQYF,TGTGCCAGCAGAACTAGCGGGGGGGCGAGTTCAAGCGGCACAGATACGCAGTATTTT
TRBV20-1,NA,TRBJ2-3,TRBD2,CSATTGGSSTDTQYF,TGCAGTGCTACTACGGGGGGGTCTAGCACAGATACGCAGTATTTT
TRBV19,NA,TRBJ1-2,TRBD1,CASRLKPDRFGGYTF,TGTGCCAGTAGGCTAAAACCGGACAGGTTTGGAGGCTACACCTTC
TRBV7-8,once,TRBJ1-2,TRBD1,CASSPTGQGVGYTF,TGTGCCAGCAGCCCAACGGGACAGGGTGTGGGCTACACCTTC
TRBV6-2/TRBV6-3,NA,TRBJ2-2,NA,CASSYSTGGLEENTGGLFF,TGTGCCAGCAGTTACTCGACGGGGGGCTTGGAGGAGAACACCGGGGGGCTGTTTTTT
TRBV12-3/TRBV12-4,NA,TRBJ1-2,TRBD1,CASSLRAGGVDSGYTF,TGTGCCAGCAGTTTAAGGGCAGGGGGGGTCGATTCAGGCTACACCTTC
TRBV7-2,NA,TRBJ1-2,TRBD1,CASSAGQALYGYTF,TGTGCCAGCAGCGCAGGACAGGCCCTCTATGGCTACACCTTC
TRBV7-8,NA,TRBJ1-5,NA,CASRIRAVSHQPQHF,TGTGCCAGCAGAATCCGGGCAGTTTCCCATCAGCCCCAGCATTTT
TRBV12-3/TRBV12-4,NA,TRBJ2-7,TRBD2,CASSLDGTSVEQYF,TGTGCCAGCAGCCTTGACGGGACTAGCGTCGAGCAGTACTTC
TRBV19,NA,TRBJ1-6,NA,CASGSNYNSPLHF,TGTGCCAGTGGGTCTAACTATAATTCACCCCTCCACTTT
TRBV7-2,once,TRBJ2-1,NA,CASSLGRNWVNEQFF,TGTGCCAGCAGCTTAGGAAGGAACTGGGTCAATGAGCAGTTCTTC
TRBV7-3,many,TRBJ2-7,TRBD2,CASSPLAGDSYEQYF,TGTGCCAGCAGCCCACTAGCGGGGGACTCCTACGAGCAGTACTTC
TRBV7-9,NA,TRBJ2-1,NA,CASSPRDGYNEQFF,TGTGCCAGCAGCCCCCGGGACGGCTACAATGAGCAGTTCTTC
TRBV20-1,NA,TRBJ2-7,TRBD1,CSAQPLDRGLSYEQYF,TGCAGTGCGCAGCCCTTGGACAGGGGACTCTCCTACGAGCAGTACTTC
TRBV29-1,NA,TRBJ1-2,NA,CSVSGALDYGYTF,TGCAGCGTTTCAGGGGCCCTTGACTATGGCTACACCTTC
TRBV11-3,few,TRBJ1-5,NA,CASSHPTESNQPQHF,TGTGCCAGCAGCCATCCTACGGAGAGCAATCAGCCCCAGCATTTT
TRBV4-2,NA,TRBJ2-7,TRBD1,CASSPGGTGDYEQYF,TGTGCCAGCAGCCCAGGAGGGACAGGGGACTACGAGCAGTACTTC
TRBV13,many,TRBJ2-5,NA,CASSSRLSTATETQYF,TGTGCCAGCAGCTCCAGACTATCGACAGCCACAGAGACCCAGTACTTC